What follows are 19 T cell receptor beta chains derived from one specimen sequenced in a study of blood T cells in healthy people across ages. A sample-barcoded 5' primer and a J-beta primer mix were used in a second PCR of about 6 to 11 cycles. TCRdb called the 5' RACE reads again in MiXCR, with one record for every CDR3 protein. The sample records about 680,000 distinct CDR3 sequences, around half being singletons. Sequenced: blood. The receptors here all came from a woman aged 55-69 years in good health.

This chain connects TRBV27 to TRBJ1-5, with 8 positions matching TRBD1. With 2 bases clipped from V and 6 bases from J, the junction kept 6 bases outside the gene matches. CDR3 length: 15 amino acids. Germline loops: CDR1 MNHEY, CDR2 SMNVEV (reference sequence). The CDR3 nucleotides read TGTGCCAGCAGTTTAACAGGGGGATGGGGTCAGCCCCAGCATTTT. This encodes CASSLTGGWGQPQHF.

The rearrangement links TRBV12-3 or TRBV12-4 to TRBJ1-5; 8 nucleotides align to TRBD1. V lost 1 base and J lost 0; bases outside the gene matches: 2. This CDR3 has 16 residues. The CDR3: CASSLGTGYSNQPQHF. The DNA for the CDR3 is TGTGCCAGCAGTTTAGGGACAGGGTATAGCAATCAGCCCCAGCATTTT.

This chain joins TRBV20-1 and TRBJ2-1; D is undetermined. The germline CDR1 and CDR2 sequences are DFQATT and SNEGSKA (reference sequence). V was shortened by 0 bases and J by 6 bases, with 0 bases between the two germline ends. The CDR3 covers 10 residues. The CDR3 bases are TGCAGTGCTAGAGACAATGAGCAGTTCTTC. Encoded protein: CSARDNEQFF.

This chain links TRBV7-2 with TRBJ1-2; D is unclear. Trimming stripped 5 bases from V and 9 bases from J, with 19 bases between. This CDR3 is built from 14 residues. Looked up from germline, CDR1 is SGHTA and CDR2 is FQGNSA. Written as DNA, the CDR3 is TGTGCCAGCAGCCCGACGATGACACTCTTCAGCTACACCTTC. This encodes CASSPTMTLFSYTF.

CDR3 in amino acids: CSARVEGQPGANVLTF. Written as DNA, the CDR3 is TGCAGTGCTAGAGTTGAGGGGCAACCTGGGGCCAACGTCCTGACTTTC. This chain links TRBV20-1 with TRBJ2-6; D tentatively reads TRBD1 or TRBD2 (5 bases each). CDR3 length: 16 residues. V was clipped by 1 base and J by 2 bases, with 12 bases between them. Germline CDR1 and CDR2: DFQATT and SNEGSKA (reference sequence).

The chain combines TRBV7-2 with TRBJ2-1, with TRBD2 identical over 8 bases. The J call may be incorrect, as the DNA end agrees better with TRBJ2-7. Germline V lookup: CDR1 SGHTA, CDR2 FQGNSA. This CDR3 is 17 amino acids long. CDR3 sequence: CASSWISSGGSYNEQYF. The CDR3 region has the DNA TGTGCCAGCAGCTGGATATCGAGCGGGGGCTCCTACAATGAGCAGTACTTC.

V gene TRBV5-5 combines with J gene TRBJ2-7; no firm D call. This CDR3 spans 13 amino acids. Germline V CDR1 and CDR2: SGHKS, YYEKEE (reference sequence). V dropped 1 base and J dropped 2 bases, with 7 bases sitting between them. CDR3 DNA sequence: TGTGCCAGCAGCTTGACGGAAGCCTACGAGCAGTACTTC. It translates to CASSLTEAYEQYF. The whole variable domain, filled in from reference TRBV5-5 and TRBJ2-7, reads DAGVTQSPTHLIKTRGQQVTLRCSPISGHKSVSWYQQVLGQGPQFIFQYYEKEERGRGNFPDRFSARQFPNYSSELNVNALLLGDSALYLCASSLTEAYEQYFGPGTRLTVT.

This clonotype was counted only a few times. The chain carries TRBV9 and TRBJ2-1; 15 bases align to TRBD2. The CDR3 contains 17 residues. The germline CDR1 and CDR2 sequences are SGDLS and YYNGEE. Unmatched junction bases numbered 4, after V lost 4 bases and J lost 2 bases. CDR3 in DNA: TGTGCCAGCAGCCCGTGGACTAGCGGGAGGGCCTACAATGAGCAGTTCTTC. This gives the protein CASSPWTSGRAYNEQFF.

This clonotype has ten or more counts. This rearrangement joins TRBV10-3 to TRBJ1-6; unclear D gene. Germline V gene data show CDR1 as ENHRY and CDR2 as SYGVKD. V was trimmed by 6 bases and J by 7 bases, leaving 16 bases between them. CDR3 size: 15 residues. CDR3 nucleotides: TGTGCCATCAGCGTCCGACAAAGAACAAATTCACCCCTCCACTTT. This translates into CAISVRQRTNSPLHF.

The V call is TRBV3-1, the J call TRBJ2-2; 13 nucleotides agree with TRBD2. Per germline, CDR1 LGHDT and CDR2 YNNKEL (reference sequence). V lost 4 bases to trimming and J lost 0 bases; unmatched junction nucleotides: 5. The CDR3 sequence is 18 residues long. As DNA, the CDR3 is TGTGCCAGCAGCCGCCGACTAGCGGGGGGCACGAACACCGGGGAGCTGTTTTTT. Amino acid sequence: CASSRRLAGGTNTGELFF.

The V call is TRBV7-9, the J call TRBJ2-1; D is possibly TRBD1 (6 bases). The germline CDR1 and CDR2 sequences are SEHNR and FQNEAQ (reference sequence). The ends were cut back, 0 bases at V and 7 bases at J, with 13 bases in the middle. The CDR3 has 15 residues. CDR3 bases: TGTGCCAGCAGCTTAGCCCAGGGGCAATGGAATGAGCAGTTCTTC. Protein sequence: CASSLAQGQWNEQFF.

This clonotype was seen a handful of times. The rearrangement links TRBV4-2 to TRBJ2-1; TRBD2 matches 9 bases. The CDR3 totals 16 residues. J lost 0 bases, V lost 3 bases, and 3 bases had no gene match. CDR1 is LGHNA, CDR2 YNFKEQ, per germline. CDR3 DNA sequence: TGTGCCAGCAGCCAGGAACTAGCGGGCTCCTACAATGAGCAGTTCTTC. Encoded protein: CASSQELAGSYNEQFF.

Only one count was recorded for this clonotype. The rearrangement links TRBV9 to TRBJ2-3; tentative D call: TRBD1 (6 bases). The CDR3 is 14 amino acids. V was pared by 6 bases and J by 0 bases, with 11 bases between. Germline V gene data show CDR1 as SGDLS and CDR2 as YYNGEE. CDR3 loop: CASNRTDSTDTQYF. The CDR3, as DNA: TGTGCCAGCAACCGGACAGACAGCACAGATACGCAGTATTTT.

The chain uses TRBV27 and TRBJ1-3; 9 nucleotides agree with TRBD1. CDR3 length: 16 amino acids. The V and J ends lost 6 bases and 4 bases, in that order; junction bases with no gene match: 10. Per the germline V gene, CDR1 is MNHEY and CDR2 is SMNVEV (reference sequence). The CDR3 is CASRRGQGALGNTIYF. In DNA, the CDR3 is TGTGCCAGCAGACGGGGACAGGGTGCTTTAGGAAACACCATATATTTT.

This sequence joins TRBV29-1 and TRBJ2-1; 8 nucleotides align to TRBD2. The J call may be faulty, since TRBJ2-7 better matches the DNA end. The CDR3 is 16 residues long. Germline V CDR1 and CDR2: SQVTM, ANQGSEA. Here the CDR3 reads CSVEGPGGSSYNEQYF. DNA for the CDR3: TGCAGCGTTGAAGGCCCGGGGGGGAGCTCCTACAATGAGCAGTACTTC.

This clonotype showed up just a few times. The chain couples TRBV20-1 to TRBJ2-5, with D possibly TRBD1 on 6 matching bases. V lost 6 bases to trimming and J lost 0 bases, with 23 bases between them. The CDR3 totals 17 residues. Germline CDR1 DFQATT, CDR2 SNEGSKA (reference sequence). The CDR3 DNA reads TGCAGTGCGCCCGGGCAGGGGCCCCAACTGTACCAAGAGACCCAGTACTTC. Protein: CSAPGQGPQLYQETQYF.

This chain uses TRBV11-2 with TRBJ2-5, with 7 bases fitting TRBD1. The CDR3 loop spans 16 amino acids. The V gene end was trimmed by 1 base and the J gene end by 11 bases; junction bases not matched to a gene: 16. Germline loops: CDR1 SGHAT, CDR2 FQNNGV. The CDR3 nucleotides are TGTGCCAGCAGCTTAGTTCAGGGGGTCGGGACCTACGTGCAGTACTTC. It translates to CASSLVQGVGTYVQYF.

The CDR3 nucleotides are TGTGCCAGCAGTTACTCAGGACAACCATCCCTAGCCAAAAACATTCAGTACTTC. Its protein is CASSYSGQPSLAKNIQYF. The chain couples TRBV6-5 to TRBJ2-4, with D possibly matching TRBD1 (5 bases). V lost 0 bases and J 0 bases, leaving 15 bases between the germline ends. Germline V CDR1 and CDR2: MNHEY, SVGAGI. CDR3 length equals 18 residues.

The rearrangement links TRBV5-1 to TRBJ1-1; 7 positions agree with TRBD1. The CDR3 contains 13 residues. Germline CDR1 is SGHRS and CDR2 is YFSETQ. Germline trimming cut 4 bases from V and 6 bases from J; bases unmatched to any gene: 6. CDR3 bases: TGCGCCAGCAGCGGAGACACAGGGGCTGAAGCTTTCTTT. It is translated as CASSGDTGAEAFF.